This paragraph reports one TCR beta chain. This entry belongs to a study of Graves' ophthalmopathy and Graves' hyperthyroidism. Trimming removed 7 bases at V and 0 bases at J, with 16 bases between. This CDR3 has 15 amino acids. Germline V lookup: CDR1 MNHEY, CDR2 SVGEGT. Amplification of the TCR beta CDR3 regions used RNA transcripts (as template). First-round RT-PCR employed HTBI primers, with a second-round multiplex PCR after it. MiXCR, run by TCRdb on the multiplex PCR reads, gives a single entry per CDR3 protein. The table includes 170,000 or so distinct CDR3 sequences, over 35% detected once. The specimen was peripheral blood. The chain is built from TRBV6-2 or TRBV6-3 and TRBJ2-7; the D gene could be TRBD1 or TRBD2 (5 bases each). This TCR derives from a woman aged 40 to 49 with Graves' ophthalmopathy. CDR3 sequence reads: CASTAPGRRSYEQYF. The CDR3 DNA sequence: TGTGCCAGCACTGCACCGGGACGCCGCTCCTACGAGCAGTACTTC.